These 3 T cell receptor beta chains originate from one sample sequenced in a study of spatial heterogeneity in lung cancer. Time point: blood at routine non-recurrence follow-up after resection. One entry per CDR3 protein, called by TCRdb with MiXCR from the 5' RACE reads. The sample lists under 75,000 distinct CDR3 sequences, roughly 9% seen once, with 1.5% to 2% in the top ten. The specimen comprised PBMCs, sampled at follow-up. Receptors were obtained from a female donor with early-stage non-small cell lung cancer.

This clonotype was seen many times. The chain recombines TRBV5-1 with TRBJ2-1; 8 bases match TRBD2. Germline loops: CDR1 SGHRS, CDR2 YFSETQ. The CDR3 is 16 amino acids. The V gene end was trimmed by 4 bases and the J gene end by 7 bases; junction bases not matched to a gene: 13. CDR3 DNA sequence: TGCGCCAGCAGCCCCATAGAGGGCGGGAGGAGTAATGAGCAGTTCTTC. As protein: CASSPIEGGRSNEQFF.

This clonotype occurred many times. The rearrangement links TRBV27 to TRBJ1-1, with unresolved D. The CDR3 runs 13 residues. The ends were cut back, 9 bases at V and 2 bases at J, with 13 bases in the middle. Germline assignment: CDR1 MNHEY and CDR2 SMNVEV (reference sequence). CDR3 nucleotide sequence: TGTGCCAGTAGTGGGCAAGTCAACACTGAAGCTTTCTTT. Translated, it gives CASSGQVNTEAFF.

This clonotype was observed at least ten times. This chain connects TRBV10-3 to TRBJ1-4; D remains unclear. CDR1 is ENHRY, CDR2 SYGVKD, per germline. This CDR3 has 15 amino acids. V was trimmed by 4 bases and J by 8 bases, leaving 17 bases between them. Here the CDR3 DNA reads TGTGCCATCAGTGGGCGGGTCGGAGAGTCGGAAAAACTGTTTTTT. Translating it yields CAISGRVGESEKLFF.